What follows describes a single T cell receptor beta chain. Antigen specificity is unknown. TCRdb processed the RT-PCR reads anew with MiXCR; each CDR3 protein has one entry. The data show more than 450,000 distinct CDR3 sequences, approximately 7.6% seen once. The sample belongs to a study of response to subunit inactivated influenza vaccine. Study results and limitations: Each seasonal influenza vaccination recruits few new T cells, the authors suggested.

The CDR3 has 13 residues. The germline V gene has CDR1 ENHRY and CDR2 SYGVKD. Trimming stripped 7 bases from V and 1 base from J, with 10 bases between. The material was PBMCs from blood, obtained about 23 months after vaccination. The receptor was derived from a man between 50 and 70 years old who received an inactivated influenza vaccine. The V and J genes are TRBV10-3 and TRBJ1-1; tentative D call: TRBD1 (5 bases). The CDR3, as DNA: TGTGCCATCATGGGGCAGCAGAACACTGAAGCTTTCTTT. Its translation: CAIMGQQNTEAFF.